This passage covers 22 T cell receptor beta chains from one sample sequenced in a study of blood T cell repertoires in COVID-19. This table comes from immunoSEQ multiplex PCR, and its TCRdb copy is limited to in-frame clones, with some not included. This table has around 37,000 clones, 87% appearing once. The sample taken for sequencing was peripheral blood. All receptors come from a man aged 50 to 59 with active or convalescent COVID-19.

The chain uses TRBV5-1 and TRBJ2-3, with 7 bases matching TRBD1. The CDR3 spans 15 residues. Trimming removed 3 bases from V and 2 bases from J; junction bases left unmatched: 6. In germline, CDR1 is SGHRS, CDR2 YFSETQ. The CDR3 sequence: CASSSWDRYTDTQYF. The CDR3 region has the DNA TGCGCCAGCAGCTCTTGGGACAGATACACAGATACGCAGTATTTT.

The J gene is TRBJ2-2, the V gene TRBV6-5; TRBD1 is a possible D gene (6 bases). Trimming pared 2 bases from V and 7 bases from J, leaving 8 bases between. The CDR3 contains 13 residues. CDR1 MNHEY and CDR2 SVGAGI come from the germline V gene. CDR3 in amino acids: CASSYRTVGELFF. CDR3 sequence (DNA): TGTGCCAGCAGTTACCGGACAGTCGGGGAGCTGTTTTTT.

The chain has TRBV5-1 and TRBJ2-1, with D possibly matching TRBD1 (5 bases). Trimming removed 0 bases from V and 5 bases from J, with 12 bases in between. Looked up from germline, CDR1 is SGHRS and CDR2 is YFSETQ. This CDR3 has 15 residues. The CDR3 is CASSLEGIWDNEQFF. The DNA for the CDR3 is TGCGCCAGCAGCTTGGAGGGGATTTGGGACAATGAGCAGTTCTTC.

The chain's CDR3 is CASSLAKQGLATGELFF. The CDR3 DNA sequence: TGTGCCAGCAGCTTGGCCAAACAGGGGTTGGCCACCGGGGAGCTGTTTTTT. The chain has TRBV5-6 and TRBJ2-2; 7 bases align to TRBD1. The CDR3 is made up of 17 amino acids. Germline CDR1 and CDR2: SGHDT and YYEEEE. Trimming cost V 0 bases and J 4 bases; bases outside gene matches: 9.

The sample holds a few counts of this clone. The chain links TRBV10-1 to TRBJ2-1, with 9 positions matching TRBD2. Germline V gives CDR1 WNHNN, CDR2 SYGVQD (reference sequence). Trimming at V came to 0 bases and at J to 4 bases, leaving 1 base not matched to a gene. This CDR3 has 15 amino acids. The CDR3 DNA reads TGCGCCAGCAGTGAGTCACTAGCGGGTTACAATGAGCAGTTCTTC. As protein: CASSESLAGYNEQFF.

The J gene is TRBJ2-1, the V gene TRBV27, with 9 bases identical to TRBD1. V was pared by 4 bases and J by 1 base, with 2 bases of the junction left unmatched. This CDR3 comprises 15 residues. Looked up from germline, CDR1 is MNHEY and CDR2 is SMNVEV (reference sequence). DNA of the CDR3: TGTGCCAGCAGTTCCGGGACAGGGTCCTACAATGAGCAGTTCTTC. Its translation: CASSSGTGSYNEQFF.

The rearrangement links TRBV5-8 to TRBJ2-7, with 7 nucleotides matching TRBD1. J gave up 4 bases and V 4 bases, and 8 bases lay outside the gene matches. The CDR3 spans 14 residues. Germline V gives CDR1 SGHTS, CDR2 YDEGEE. The CDR3 loop is CASSRPGTEYEQYF. The DNA of the CDR3 is TGTGCCAGCAGCCGACCCGGGACAGAATACGAGCAGTACTTC.

The chain has TRBV6-2 or TRBV6-3 and TRBJ2-3; maybe TRBD2 (5 bases). Germline V gene data show CDR1 as MNHEY and CDR2 as SVGEGT. V was shortened by 5 bases and J by 2 bases, with 14 bases between the two germline ends. This CDR3 is 15 amino acids long. The CDR3: CASSPWTQSTDTQYF. CDR3 coding DNA: TGTGCCAGCAGTCCCTGGACTCAGTCCACAGATACGCAGTATTTT.

This chain connects TRBV18 to TRBJ2-6; the match to TRBD1 covers 12 bases. Germline CDR1 is KGHSH and CDR2 is LQKENI. After removal of 0 bases from V and 1 base from J, the junction contained 1 base not matched to a gene. The CDR3 sequence is 18 residues long. CDR3 loop: CASSPPGQGASGANVLTF. CDR3 in DNA: TGTGCCAGCTCACCACCGGGACAGGGGGCTTCTGGGGCCAACGTCCTGACTTTC.

The chain employs TRBV6-5 and TRBJ2-5; D may be TRBD2 (5 bases). V was trimmed by 2 bases and J by 5 bases, leaving 15 bases between them. In germline, CDR1 is MNHEY, CDR2 SVGAGI. The CDR3 consists of 15 residues. CDR3 sequence: CASSYTFGVRETQYF. The CDR3 DNA sequence: TGTGCCAGCAGTTACACCTTCGGGGTCCGGGAGACCCAGTACTTC.

V is TRBV7-9 and J is TRBJ2-7; D is unclear. Germline CDR1 is SEHNR and CDR2 is FQNEAQ (reference sequence). Trimming stripped 5 bases from V and 3 bases from J, with 5 bases between. CDR3 length: 11 residues. This CDR3 is CASSLLYEQYF. The CDR3 nucleotides are TGTGCCAGCAGCCTTCTCTACGAGCAGTACTTC.

The J gene is TRBJ1-1, the V gene TRBV28; D call uncertain. Per germline, CDR1 MDHEN and CDR2 SYDVKM. The V end lost 5 bases, the J end lost 4 bases, and 8 bases lay between the germline ends. CDR3 length equals 12 residues. The CDR3, as DNA: TGTGCCAGCAGTCCGTGGAGCACTGAAGCTTTCTTT. This encodes CASSPWSTEAFF.

The V gene is TRBV7-9, the J gene TRBJ2-7; D unclear. Germline V gene data show CDR1 as SEHNR and CDR2 as FQNEAQ (reference sequence). The CDR3 is 12 amino acids. V was pared by 5 bases and J by 3 bases, with 8 bases between. The CDR3 coding sequence is TGTGCCAGCAGCCGAACCAGCTACGAGCAGTACTTC. It codes for CASSRTSYEQYF.

The chain employs TRBV18 and TRBJ2-2, with TRBD2 as a possible D gene (5 bases). CDR1 is KGHSH, CDR2 LQKENI, per germline. The CDR3 loop spans 13 amino acids. V lost 2 bases and J 6 bases, leaving 7 bases between the germline ends. In DNA form, the CDR3 reads TGTGCCAGCTCACCAATCGGGGCCGGGGAGCTGTTTTTT. Amino acid sequence: CASSPIGAGELFF.

This clone appeared a single time. The chain employs TRBV4-3 and TRBJ2-1; 12 bases match TRBD1. The CDR3 contains 14 residues. The germline V gene has CDR1 LGHNA and CDR2 YSLEER. Unmatched junction bases numbered 2, after V lost 3 bases and J lost 8 bases. CDR3 protein: CASSQGQGAYEQFF. The CDR3 DNA reads TGCGCCAGCAGCCAGGGACAGGGGGCCTATGAGCAGTTCTTC.

This clone was counted a single time. The chain carries TRBV6-2 or TRBV6-3 and TRBJ2-7; tentatively, D is TRBD2 (6 bases). V was trimmed by 2 bases and J by 5 bases, leaving 16 bases between them. Per germline, CDR1 MNHEY and CDR2 SVGEGT. This CDR3 has 15 amino acids. The CDR3 DNA is TGTGCCAGCAGTTACGTGTGGGAGGTTCCCCACGAGCAGTACTTC. Encoded protein: CASSYVWEVPHEQYF.

The genes are TRBV20-1 and TRBJ2-7; TRBD2 agrees at 7 bases. This CDR3 comprises 11 residues. Germline assignment: CDR1 DFQATT and CDR2 SNEGSKA (reference sequence). V was pared by 3 bases and J by 10 bases, with 6 bases of the junction left unmatched. Here the CDR3 reads CSASLAGVQYF. The CDR3 region has the DNA TGCAGTGCTAGTTTGGCGGGAGTTCAGTACTTC.

V gene TRBV28 combines with J gene TRBJ2-1; 11 nucleotides align to TRBD2. The J segment lost 4 bases and the V segment lost 2 bases, leaving 4 bases of the junction unmatched. CDR1 and CDR2 (germline): MDHEN, SYDVKM. The CDR3 extends over 16 amino acids. Here the CDR3 reads CASSLALAGGYNEQFF. The CDR3 region has the DNA TGTGCCAGCAGTTTAGCCTTAGCGGGAGGGTACAATGAGCAGTTCTTC.

V is TRBV5-1 and J is TRBJ1-4; tentatively, D is TRBD1 (6 bases). Germline V gene sequence: CDR1 SGHRS, CDR2 YFSETQ. The ends were cut back, 1 base at V and 2 bases at J, with 15 bases in the middle. This CDR3 comprises 17 residues. DNA of the CDR3: TGCGCCAGCAGCTTGACCCCGTACAGGGATACTAATGAAAAACTGTTTTTT. Amino acid sequence: CASSLTPYRDTNEKLFF.

This chain uses TRBV28 with TRBJ2-7; 7 nucleotides match TRBD2. The germline CDR1 and CDR2 sequences are MDHEN and SYDVKM. The CDR3 consists of 14 residues. With V trimmed by 8 bases and J by 0 bases, 7 bases remained unmatched. The CDR3 DNA is TGTGCCAGCGGCGGGGGTTCTAGCTCCTACGAGCAGTACTTC. Encoded protein: CASGGGSSSYEQYF.

The chain recombines TRBV29-1 with TRBJ2-7; 7 bases fit TRBD1. The CDR3 totals 12 residues. Germline loops: CDR1 SQVTM, CDR2 ANQGSEA. Trimming at V came to 7 bases and at J to 3 bases, leaving 6 bases not matched to a gene. The CDR3 region is CSGGQSYYEQYF. The CDR3 region has the DNA TGCAGCGGGGGACAGAGCTACTACGAGCAGTACTTC.

The chain recombines TRBV4-1 with TRBJ2-5; D possibly corresponds to TRBD1 (6 bases). Germline V gene lookup returns CDR1 MGHRA and CDR2 YSYEKL. V lost 4 bases and J 5 bases, leaving 11 bases between the germline ends. This CDR3 region has 13 residues. The CDR3 sequence: CASSRTEGETQYF. As DNA, the CDR3 is TGCGCCAGCAGCCGGACAGAGGGGGAGACCCAGTACTTC.